A selection of T cell receptor beta chains follows, all from one sample in a study of shared clonotypes between healthy human individuals. Clones were read by immunoSEQ multiplex PCR, and TCRdb kept only the in-frame ones, dropping some. In the table there are a few million clones, over 90% of which are singletons. Material for sequencing was naive CD4+ T cells from PBMCs. The receptors here all came from a man in his late teens or twenties in good health. Some clones in this sample may be carry-over from other donors' samples. The CDR3 runs from the conserved cysteine through the conserved F or W. Each record gives: V gene, D gene, J gene, clone size, CDR3 protein, CDR3 DNA. The D gene is left open where the match is weak. Clone size, where shown, is once, few, many, or a class for clones that have expanded.

>TRBV5-4|-|TRBJ2-1|-
CASSLSTSYNEQFF
TGTGCCAGCAGCTTGTCCACTTCCTACAATGAGCAGTTCTTC
>TRBV5-4|TRBD1|TRBJ1-2|-
CASSLDGTGDYGYTF
TGTGCCAGCAGCTTGGATGGGACAGGGGACTATGGCTACACCTTC
>TRBV5-1|-|TRBJ2-7|-
CASSLTSPNEQYF
TGCGCCAGCAGCTTGACAAGTCCCAACGAGCAGTACTTC
>TRBV7-8|-|TRBJ2-3|once
CASSPSSPHTDTQYF
TGTGCCAGCAGCCCTAGCAGCCCTCACACAGATACGCAGTATTTT
>TRBV19|-|TRBJ1-1|-
CASRQFTEAFF
TGTGCCAGCCGACAGTTCACTGAAGCTTTCTTT
>TRBV29-1|-|TRBJ2-7|once
CSVAGQGTYEQYF
TGCAGCGTTGCCGGACAAGGGACCTACGAGCAGTACTTC
>TRBV7-2|TRBD1|TRBJ1-2|-
CASNLGQPGQGARGYTF
TGTGCCAGCAACCTAGGGCAACCGGGACAGGGGGCGAGGGGCTACACCTTC
>TRBV6-5|-|TRBJ1-2|-
CASDLSENYGYTF
TGTGCCAGCGACCTATCAGAGAACTATGGCTACACCTTC
>TRBV15|-|TRBJ2-3|-
CATSRDFGDTQYF
TGTGCCACCAGCAGAGATTTCGGAGATACGCAGTATTTT
>TRBV27|-|TRBJ1-1|-
CASSTGGRDTEAFF
TGTGCCAGCAGCACGGGGGGGAGAGACACTGAAGCTTTCTTT
>TRBV5-4|-|TRBJ2-1|-
CASRFVGQYNEQFF
TGTGCCAGCAGATTTGTGGGACAATACAATGAGCAGTTCTTC
>TRBV7-3|TRBD1|TRBJ2-5|-
CASSLKAGGQETQYF
TGTGCCAGCAGCTTAAAGGCAGGGGGTCAAGAGACCCAGTACTTC
>TRBV5-1|-|TRBJ1-1|-
CASSSTVKNTEAFF
TGCGCCAGCAGCTCGACAGTAAAGAACACTGAAGCTTTCTTT
>TRBV28|-|TRBJ1-2|-
CASSFRGNYGYTF
TGTGCCAGCAGTTTTAGGGGTAACTATGGCTACACCTTC
>TRBV7-9|-|TRBJ2-3|-
CASSLELSPDTQYF
TGTGCCAGCAGCTTAGAGTTATCCCCAGATACGCAGTATTTT
>TRBV7-8|-|TRBJ2-6|-
CASSSKRGKGANVLTF
TGTGCCAGCAGCTCTAAACGGGGAAAGGGGGCCAACGTCCTGACTTTC
>TRBV28|TRBD1|TRBJ1-1|-
CATATGDTEAFF
TGTGCCACCGCTACAGGGGACACTGAAGCTTTCTTT
>TRBV7-2|TRBD1|TRBJ1-2|-
CASSAHMTGRYGYTF
TGTGCCAGCAGCGCACATATGACAGGGCGATATGGCTACACCTTC
>TRBV7-2|-|TRBJ2-2|few
CASSLVRVGTGELFF
TGTGCCAGCAGCTTAGTGAGGGTGGGGACCGGGGAGCTGTTTTTT
>TRBV6-5|-|TRBJ1-2|-
CASSLAKGNYGYTF
TGTGCCAGCAGTTTGGCGAAGGGCAACTATGGCTACACCTTC
>TRBV9|-|TRBJ1-2|few
CASSVGGGYGYTF
TGTGCCAGCAGCGTAGGAGGGGGCTATGGCTACACCTTC
>TRBV18|-|TRBJ2-2|-
CASSDQGNTGELFF
TGTGCCAGCTCCGACCAGGGAAACACCGGGGAGCTGTTTTTT
>TRBV18|TRBD1|TRBJ1-2|-
CASSLDRKPDNYGYTF
TGTGCCAGCTCACTGGACAGGAAACCTGATAACTATGGCTACACCTTC
>TRBV5-8|TRBD2|TRBJ2-1|-
CASSLWTSSYNEQFF
TGTGCCAGCAGCTTGTGGACTAGCTCCTACAATGAGCAGTTCTTC
>TRBV5-1|-|TRBJ1-3|-
CASSFSLRLGSSGNTIYF
TGCGCCAGCAGCTTTAGTCTTCGTTTGGGAAGCTCTGGAAACACCATATATTTT
>TRBV5-1|-|TRBJ2-2|few
CASSPGPLGGELFF
TGCGCCAGCAGCCCGGGCCCGTTGGGTGGGGAGCTGTTTTTT
>TRBV29-1|-|TRBJ1-1|-
CSVHGRQNTEAFF
TGCAGCGTTCATGGGAGGCAAAACACTGAAGCTTTCTTT